The next 20 T cell receptor beta chains were all read from a single sample in a study of T cell responses to AZD1222 COVID-19 vaccine. Some clones are missing from TCRdb's copy, which holds only in-frame ones; the method was immunoSEQ multiplex PCR. This table has about 150,000 clones, around 89% appearing once. Material: peripheral blood, obtained on day 0 of MenACWY control vaccination. Receptors were obtained from an adult in good health.

The chain couples TRBV11-1 to TRBJ2-2; the D is unclear. From germline, CDR1 is SGHAT and CDR2 FQDESV (reference sequence). This CDR3 is built from 12 residues. Trimming left V 2 bases short and J 5 bases short, with 3 bases between. The CDR3 loop is CASSLSTGELFF. Written as DNA, the CDR3 is TGTGCCAGCAGCTTATCTACCGGGGAGCTGTTTTTT.

This clone was seen only once. Here the CDR3 DNA reads TGTGCCAGCAGCTCGACAGGGTACTCCTACGAGCAGTACTTC. This sequence encodes CASSSTGYSYEQYF. The rearrangement joins TRBV5-6 to TRBJ2-7, with 7 bases aligning to TRBD1. CDR3 size: 14 residues. The V gene end was trimmed by 3 bases and the J gene end by 0 bases; junction bases not matched to a gene: 3. CDR1 SGHDT and CDR2 YYEEEE come from the germline V gene.

This rearrangement joins TRBV7-3 to TRBJ2-1, with D perhaps matching TRBD2 (5 bases). The CDR3 is made up of 16 amino acids. V was pared by 2 bases and J by 0 bases, with 11 bases between. CDR1 and CDR2 from the germline V gene are SGHTA and FQGTGA. The CDR3 bases are TGTGCCAGCAGCTTATACGGGATGGGCTCCTACAATGAGCAGTTCTTC. It yields the protein CASSLYGMGSYNEQFF.

As DNA, the CDR3 is TGTGCCAGCAGTTACGGTGCAGGGGAAACAGGAAACACCATATATTTT. Translation gives CASSYGAGETGNTIYF. V usage is TRBV6-6 and J usage is TRBJ1-3; the D gene is possibly TRBD1 (6 bases). This CDR3 is built from 16 residues. In germline, CDR1 is MNHNY, CDR2 SVGAGI (reference sequence). V dropped 2 bases and J dropped 4 bases, with 15 bases sitting between them.

The V gene is TRBV11-3, the J gene TRBJ2-2; D remains ambiguous. The germline V and J ends were trimmed by 1 base and 1 base, with 4 bases remaining between them. CDR3 length equals 14 residues. Germline loops: CDR1 SGHNT, CDR2 YENEEA. CDR3 in amino acids: CASSLVGNTGELFF. The CDR3 DNA reads as TGTGCCAGCAGCTTAGTAGGGAACACCGGGGAGCTGTTTTTT.

The V and J genes are TRBV5-1 and TRBJ1-1; tentatively, D is TRBD1 (5 bases). V shed 2 bases and J shed 2 bases, with 16 bases lying between them. Germline values: CDR1 SGHRS, CDR2 YFSETQ. This CDR3 spans 16 amino acids. Here the CDR3 DNA reads TGCGCCAGCAGCTTAGGGACCCGGGGGTTTAACACTGAAGCTTTCTTT. It codes for CASSLGTRGFNTEAFF.

This chain uses TRBV10-3 with TRBJ2-7; TRBD2 agrees at 9 bases. J was trimmed by 0 bases and V by 0 bases; bases with no gene match: 6. Germline values: CDR1 ENHRY, CDR2 SYGVKD. This CDR3 spans 17 amino acids. The CDR3 DNA reads as TGTGCCATCAGTGAGTCGTTAGCGGGGGTCAGCTCCTACGAGCAGTACTTC. This encodes CAISESLAGVSSYEQYF.

The gene calls are TRBV5-1 and TRBJ2-1; D perhaps matches TRBD1 (5 bases). CDR3 size: 14 residues. Trimming removed 4 bases at V and 5 bases at J, with 13 bases between. Per the germline V gene, CDR1 is SGHRS and CDR2 is YFSETQ. CDR3 residues: CASSQPTGNNEQFF. The CDR3 region has the DNA TGCGCCAGCAGCCAACCCACAGGCAACAATGAGCAGTTCTTC.

This clone was detected a few times. This sequence joins TRBV4-1 and TRBJ2-7, with 9 bases matching TRBD1. Trimming took 2 bases from V and 4 from J; bases not matched to a gene: 6. Germline V CDR1 and CDR2: MGHRA, YSYEKL. The CDR3 consists of 15 residues. The CDR3 sequence is CASSQTQGAQYEQYF. The CDR3 DNA sequence: TGCGCCAGCAGCCAAACACAGGGGGCGCAGTACGAGCAGTACTTC.

The chain is built from TRBV5-5 and TRBJ2-7; no definite D call. Per germline, CDR1 SGHKS and CDR2 YYEKEE (reference sequence). There are 16 residues in the CDR3. V was shortened by 4 bases and J by 0 bases, with 17 bases between the two germline ends. This chain's CDR3 is CASSRKTVSNSYEQYF. In nucleotides, the CDR3 is TGTGCCAGCAGCAGAAAGACGGTCTCCAACTCCTACGAGCAGTACTTC. The full variable domain, in which reference TRBV5-5 and TRBJ2-7 provide the parts outside the CDR3, is DAGVTQSPTHLIKTRGQQVTLRCSPISGHKSVSWYQQVLGQGPQFIFQYYEKEERGRGNFPDRFSARQFPNYSSELNVNALLLGDSALYLCASSRKTVSNSYEQYFGPGTRLTVT.

This CDR3 reads CASRGYSSPLHF. In DNA, the CDR3 is TGTGCCAGCAGGGGGTACAGCTCCCCCCTCCACTTT. V gene TRBV11-2 combines with J gene TRBJ1-6; D not certain. V gave up 6 bases and J gave up 13 bases, with 13 bases separating them. This CDR3 spans 12 amino acids. Germline V gives CDR1 SGHAT, CDR2 FQNNGV.

V gene TRBV4-2 combines with J gene TRBJ2-7; 11 bases line up with TRBD2. Germline V gives CDR1 LGHNA, CDR2 YNFKEQ. Losses at the gene ends were 1 base for V and 3 bases for J; bases not matched to a gene: 5. The CDR3 loop spans 16 amino acids. The CDR3 coding sequence is TGTGCCAGCAGCCAAGGACTAGCGGGGCGAATCTACGAGCAGTACTTC. Translation: CASSQGLAGRIYEQYF.

The chain carries TRBV2 and TRBJ1-3; D unresolved. Trimming shortened V by 7 bases and J by 3 bases, and 10 bases separated the two germline ends. CDR1 and CDR2 from the germline V gene are SNHLY and FYNNEI. This CDR3 has 13 residues. The CDR3 nucleotides are TGTGCCAGCAAATCGAGTTTTGGAAACACCATATATTTT. This translates into CASKSSFGNTIYF.

The V and J genes are TRBV19 and TRBJ2-2, with 10 bases aligning to TRBD2. Germline CDR1 is LNHDA and CDR2 is SQIVND (reference sequence). The CDR3 contains 17 residues. The trim removed 1 base at V and 6 bases at J, leaving 8 bases unmatched. CDR3 amino acids: CASSIVSASGGSGELFF. CDR3 DNA: TGTGCCAGTAGTATAGTCTCCGCTAGCGGGGGATCCGGGGAGCTGTTTTTT.

J is TRBJ2-1 and V is TRBV7-9; D gene unclear. This CDR3 has 11 residues. CDR1 and CDR2 (germline): SEHNR, FQNEAQ (reference sequence). The V gene lost 2 bases and the J gene lost 8 bases, with 4 bases spanning the gap. The CDR3 loop is CASSLIDEQFF. In DNA, the CDR3 is TGTGCCAGCAGCTTAATTGATGAGCAGTTCTTC.

The chain carries TRBV28 and TRBJ2-2; TRBD2 agrees at 8 bases. There are 14 residues in the CDR3. V gave up 6 bases and J gave up 1 base; unmatched junction bases: 1. Germline CDR1 reads MDHEN; CDR2 reads SYDVKM. CDR3 loop: CASRSGRNTGELFF. CDR3 nucleotides: TGTGCCAGCAGAAGCGGGAGGAACACCGGGGAGCTGTTTTTT.

This clone was counted between two and nine times. Distinct nucleotide sequences in the sample also encode this CDR3. The rearrangement joins TRBV28 to TRBJ1-1; D remains ambiguous. V gave up 2 bases and J gave up 4 bases, with 2 bases separating them. Germline-derived CDR1 and CDR2 are MDHEN and SYDVKM. There are 11 residues in the CDR3. CDR3 nucleotide sequence: TGTGCCAGCAGTTTAGGCACTGAAGCTTTCTTT. Its protein product is CASSLGTEAFF.

The V and J genes are TRBV25-1 and TRBJ2-7; no reliable D call. Germline values: CDR1 MGHDK, CDR2 SYGVNS. The CDR3 length is 13 residues. The V end lost 6 bases, the J end lost 5 bases, and 14 bases lay between the germline ends. The DNA of the CDR3 is TGTGCCAGCAGATCGGTGGACCCCCACGAGCAGTACTTC. It is translated as CASRSVDPHEQYF.

This chain joins TRBV27 and TRBJ2-1; D is perhaps TRBD1 (6 bases). The V end lost 3 bases, the J end lost 8 bases, and 11 bases lay between the germline ends. The CDR3 consists of 13 residues. Germline V gene lookup returns CDR1 MNHEY and CDR2 SMNVEV (reference sequence). Here the CDR3 DNA reads TGTGCCAGCAGTTTTCAGACAGGTCATGAGCAGTTCTTC. Translated, it gives CASSFQTGHEQFF.

V and J are TRBV5-1 and TRBJ2-4, with TRBD1 identical over 12 bases. The CDR3 loop spans 17 amino acids. CDR1 and CDR2 from the germline V gene are SGHRS and YFSETQ. Trimming cost V 3 bases and J 2 bases; bases outside gene matches: 6. The CDR3 DNA sequence: TGCGCCAGCAGCTCCGGGACAGGGGGCAATCCCAAAAACATTCAGTACTTC. Translating gives CASSSGTGGNPKNIQYF.